This T cell receptor (beta chain) comes out of a study of cytomegalovirus exposure and HLA in healthy donors. Study-level results: A later analysis reportedly found that, within productive TCRs, an Asian-associated ancestry cluster had fewer N-insertions than the mean observed across the roughly 700 donors.

Researchers ran the PCR with 60 Vbeta and 13 Jbeta primers. Using immunoSEQ multiplex PCR, the repertoire was profiled, and TCRdb retains in-frame clones only, with some absent. This sample yields approximately 70,000 clones, of which 78% are seen a single time; about 8.8% belongs to the top ten. Germline V gives CDR1 MRHNA, CDR2 SNTAGT. The CDR3 spans 15 residues. V trimming: 6 bases; J trimming: 3 bases; junction bases outside the gene matches: 6. This clone appeared a few times. Its specificity is unknown. The sequence was obtained from a man aged 35 to 55 in good health and CMV-seronegative. The sample consisted of PBMCs. The chain carries TRBV6-4 and TRBJ1-1, with 11 bases matching TRBD1. CDR3: CASRGQGAGDTEAFF. The CDR3 DNA follows: TGTGCCAGCAGAGGACAGGGGGCGGGGGACACTGAAGCTTTCTTT.